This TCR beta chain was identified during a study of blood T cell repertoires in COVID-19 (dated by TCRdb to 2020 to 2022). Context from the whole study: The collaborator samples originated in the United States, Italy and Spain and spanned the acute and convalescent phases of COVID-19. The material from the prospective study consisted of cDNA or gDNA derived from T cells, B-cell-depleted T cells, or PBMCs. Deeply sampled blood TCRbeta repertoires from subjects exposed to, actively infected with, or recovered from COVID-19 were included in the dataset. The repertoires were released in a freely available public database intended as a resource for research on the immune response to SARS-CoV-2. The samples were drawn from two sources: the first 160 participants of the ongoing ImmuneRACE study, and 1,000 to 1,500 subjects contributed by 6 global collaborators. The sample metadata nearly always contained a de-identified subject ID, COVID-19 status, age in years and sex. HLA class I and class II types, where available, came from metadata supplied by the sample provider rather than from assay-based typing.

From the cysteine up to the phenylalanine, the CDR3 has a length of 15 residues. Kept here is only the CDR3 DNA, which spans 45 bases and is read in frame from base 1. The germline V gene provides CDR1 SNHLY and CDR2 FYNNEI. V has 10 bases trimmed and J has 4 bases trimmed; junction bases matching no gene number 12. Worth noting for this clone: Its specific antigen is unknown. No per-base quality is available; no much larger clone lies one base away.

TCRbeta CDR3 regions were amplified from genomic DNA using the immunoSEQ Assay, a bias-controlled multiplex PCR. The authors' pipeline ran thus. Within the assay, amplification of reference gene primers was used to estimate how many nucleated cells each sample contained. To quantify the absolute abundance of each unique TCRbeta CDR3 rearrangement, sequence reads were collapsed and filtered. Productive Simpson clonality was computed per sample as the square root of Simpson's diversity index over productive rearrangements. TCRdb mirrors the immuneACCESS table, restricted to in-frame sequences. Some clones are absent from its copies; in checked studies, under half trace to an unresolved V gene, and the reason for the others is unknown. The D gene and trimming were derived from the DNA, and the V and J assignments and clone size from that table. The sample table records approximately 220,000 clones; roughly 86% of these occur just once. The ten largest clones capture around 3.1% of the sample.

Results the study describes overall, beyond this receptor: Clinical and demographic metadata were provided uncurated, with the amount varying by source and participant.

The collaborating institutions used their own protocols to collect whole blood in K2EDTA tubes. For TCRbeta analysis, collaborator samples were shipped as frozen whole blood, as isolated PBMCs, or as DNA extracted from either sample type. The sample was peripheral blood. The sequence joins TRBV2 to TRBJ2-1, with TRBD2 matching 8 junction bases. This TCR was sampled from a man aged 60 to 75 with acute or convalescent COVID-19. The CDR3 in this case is CATKIRGGDYNEQFF. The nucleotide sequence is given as TGTGCCACCAAGATTCGGGGGGGCGATTACAATGAGCAGTTCTTC.